This TCR beta chain came from a study of T cells after somatic rescue of genetic block. Trimming removed 6 bases from V and 7 bases from J, with 16 bases in between. The germline gives CDR1 SGHVT, CDR2 SQSDAQ. The CDR3 runs to 13 residues. Profiling relied on immunoSEQ multiplex PCR, and the TCRdb table lists in-frame clones only, not all of them. The table shows approximately 700 clones, with about 42% occurring only once. This clone has only a few counts. Material for sequencing was peripheral blood mononuclear cells (PBMCs). This rearrangement joins TRBV7-4 to TRBJ2-7; possibly TRBD2 for D (5 bases). The clonotype originates from a girl less than two years old. The CDR3 loop reads CASSFGPTREQYF. The CDR3 nucleotides are TGTGCCAGCAGTTTCGGACCTACTAGGGAGCAGTACTTC.